One and the same sample provided the 13 T cell receptor beta chains below, sequenced in a study of a mutant IDH1 vaccine in newly diagnosed glioma. Only in-frame clones appear in the TCRdb table, and some are missing; sequencing was by immunoSEQ multiplex PCR. The sample consists of about 55,000 clones, about 85% of them appearing once. The time point: week 35, safety follow-up. Doses of 300 ug of mutant IDH1 20-mer peptide were given with topical imiquimod. These receptors' targets are unknown. The specimen was PBMCs, collected from a glioma patient whose treatment included an IDH1 peptide vaccine. The receptor set was obtained from a woman aged 18 to 35 with glioma.

This clone was seen only a few times. This rearrangement joins TRBV6-1 to TRBJ1-2; D uncertain. The V gene's germline CDR1 is MNHNS and CDR2 SASEGT. Trimming took off 6 bases at V and 5 bases at J, with 16 bases between the two ends. The CDR3 has 14 amino acids. The CDR3 is CASSDVDPRYGYTF. The DNA of the CDR3 is TGTGCCAGCAGCGACGTCGACCCGAGGTATGGCTACACCTTC.

The chain recombines TRBV7-9 with TRBJ2-2; D gene ambiguous. This CDR3 has 13 residues. The V gene lost 3 bases and the J gene lost 9 bases, with 11 bases spanning the gap. Germline values: CDR1 SEHNR, CDR2 FQNEAQ (reference sequence). The CDR3 here is CASSFSPYRELFF. The CDR3 bases are TGTGCCAGCAGCTTCAGCCCTTACCGGGAGCTGTTTTTT.

The chain combines TRBV5-1 with TRBJ1-1; TRBD1 is a possible D gene (6 bases). V dropped 4 bases and J dropped 3 bases, with 13 bases sitting between them. The CDR3 contains 14 residues. Germline-derived CDR1 and CDR2 are SGHRS and YFSETQ. The CDR3 here is CASSRPGGDTEAFF. The CDR3 DNA reads as TGCGCCAGCAGCCGCCCGGGGGGCGACACTGAAGCTTTCTTT.

This rearrangement joins TRBV19 to TRBJ1-1, with D maybe TRBD1 (5 bases). The CDR3 runs to 12 residues. Trimming pared 8 bases from V and 6 bases from J, leaving 13 bases between. Per the germline V gene, CDR1 is LNHDA and CDR2 is SQIVND (reference sequence). Written as DNA, the CDR3 is TGTGCCAGTTCCCCGGGGGACGCTGAAGCTTTCTTT. This encodes CASSPGDAEAFF.

This chain connects TRBV20-1 to TRBJ2-1, with D perhaps matching TRBD1 (5 bases). The CDR3 consists of 9 residues. From germline, CDR1 is DFQATT and CDR2 SNEGSKA (reference sequence). Trimming pared 6 bases from V and 14 bases from J, leaving 11 bases between. This chain's CDR3 is CSAPQAEFF. In DNA form, the CDR3 reads TGCAGTGCCCCACAGGCGGAGTTCTTC.

This clone was detected once. The chain joins TRBV29-1 to TRBJ2-1; 7 nucleotides match TRBD2. This CDR3 region has 16 residues. Germline values: CDR1 SQVTM, CDR2 ANQGSEA. V shed 3 bases and J 0 bases; nucleotides not matched to a gene: 8. CDR3 in DNA: TGCAGCGTTGATGCGGGGAGGGACTACTCCTACAATGAGCAGTTCTTC. Its protein product is CSVDAGRDYSYNEQFF.

This clone was seen only once. This chain uses TRBV4-1 with TRBJ2-1; 8 nucleotides agree with TRBD2. After removal of 1 base from V and 3 bases from J, the junction contained 11 bases not matched to a gene. CDR1 is MGHRA, CDR2 YSYEKL, per germline. The CDR3 covers 18 residues. In nucleotides, the CDR3 is TGCGCCAGCAGCCAAGGAAGGGGAGCGGGAGAAGGCTACAATGAGCAGTTCTTC. This encodes CASSQGRGAGEGYNEQFF.

The V call is TRBV29-1, the J call TRBJ2-3; D possibly corresponds to TRBD2 (6 bases). The germline V gene has CDR1 SQVTM and CDR2 ANQGSEA. Between the trimmed V and J ends, which lost 4 bases and 0 bases, there was a span of 8 bases. The CDR3 contains 13 residues. The chain's CDR3 is CSVGRDSTDTQYF. CDR3 bases: TGCAGCGTTGGGAGGGACAGCACAGATACGCAGTATTTT.

This clone was detected once. The rearrangement links TRBV4-1 to TRBJ2-5; TRBD2 matches 7 bases. In germline, CDR1 is MGHRA, CDR2 YSYEKL. The J segment lost 1 base and the V segment lost 0 bases, leaving 5 bases of the junction unmatched. The CDR3 is made up of 16 amino acids. CDR3 protein: CASSQDGLAVQETQYF. The CDR3, as DNA: TGCGCCAGCAGCCAAGATGGGCTAGCGGTCCAAGAGACCCAGTACTTC.

This chain joins TRBV6-6 and TRBJ1-5, with TRBD1 as a possible D gene (5 bases). Looked up from germline, CDR1 is MNHNY and CDR2 is SVGAGI (reference sequence). The CDR3 covers 13 residues. V dropped 6 bases and J dropped 0 bases, with 6 bases sitting between them. CDR3 in DNA: TGTGCCAGCAGGGGGCATAGCAATCAGCCCCAGCATTTT. It is translated as CASRGHSNQPQHF.

Notes on this clone: The junction and the germline gene differ at one end; a read error may be behind it. V is TRBV5-4 and J is TRBJ1-5, with D hard to call. The germline gives CDR1 SGHNT, CDR2 YYREEE (reference sequence). This CDR3 contains 16 residues. The CDR3 DNA is TGTGCCAGCAGCTTGGGAGGAGGCGGCCCCAATCAACCCCAGCATTTT. Translation gives CASSLGGGGPNQPQHF. Using reference TRBV5-4 and TRBJ1-5 for the parts outside the CDR3, the full variable domain is ETGVTQSPTHLIKTRGQQVTLRCSSQSGHNTVSWYQQALGQGPQFIFQYYREEENGRGNFPPRFSGLQFPNYSSELNVNALELDDSALYLCASSLGGGGPNQPQHFGDGTRLSIL.

This clone was found once. The rearrangement uses TRBV6-6 and TRBJ1-3, with 7 bases identical to TRBD1. With 6 bases clipped from V and 6 bases from J, the junction kept 11 bases outside the gene matches. This CDR3 is 15 amino acids long. Germline CDR1 MNHNY, CDR2 SVGAGI (reference sequence). The CDR3 region is CASSLWSGQINTIYF. CDR3 in DNA: TGTGCCAGCAGCCTTTGGTCGGGACAGATAAACACCATATATTTT.

This CDR3 is CASKDWTDTQYF. CDR3 bases: TGTGCCAGCAAGGACTGGACAGATACGCAGTATTTT. The V call is TRBV6-1, the J call TRBJ2-3; maybe TRBD2 (5 bases). V gave up 7 bases and J gave up 3 bases, with 8 bases separating them. Germline V lookup: CDR1 MNHNS, CDR2 SASEGT. The CDR3 contains 12 residues.